This T cell receptor beta chain was identified during a study of Ad26.COV2.S vaccination and SARS-CoV-2 variants (dated by TCRdb to the early 2020s). Looking at the study overall: Vaccine-arm donors were drawn from COV1001, a multicentre, randomized, double-blind, placebo-controlled phase I-IIa trial of Ad26.COV2.S in healthy adults. The TCR-sequenced set comprised approximately 32 samples: approximately 19 Ad26.COV2.S vaccine recipients, 5 placebo recipients and 8 SARS-CoV-2 convalescent individuals. Investigators remained blinded to trial group allocation during experiments and outcome assessment. Trial participants were randomized into five groups of five: low-dose or high-dose Ad26.COV2.S given once or twice, or placebo on both occasions. TCRbeta repertoire sequencing served as the tool for gauging how specific and how broad the SARS-CoV-2-reactive T cell receptors were following Ad26.COV2.S vaccination. Ad26.COV2.S was administered intramuscularly at a dose of 5x10^10 or 1x10^11 viral particles, either as one shot or as two shots given 56 days apart. The investigation overall reported the following: Spike-specific TCR breadth was higher in Ad26.COV2.S recipients than in placebo recipients (P = 0.0014). Vaccine and placebo recipients had comparable non-spike TCR breadth, which fits with the vaccine containing only spike. The study was not powered for comparison of responses between vaccine doses or regimens. The authors noted that the TCR breadth and depth analyses may have underestimated total T cell responses. After vaccination, substantial breadth of spike-specific CD8+ and CD4+ T cell responses was reported.

TCRbeta CDR3 regions were sequenced with the immunoSEQ Assay. After extraction, genomic DNA underwent amplification by bias-controlled multiplex PCR, followed by high-throughput sequencing. Turning to the authors' computational methods: To quantify the absolute abundance of every unique TCRbeta CDR3 region, sequences were collapsed and filtered. T cell fraction was estimated by normalizing TCRbeta template counts to usable DNA, which was measured by amplifying reference genes present in all nucleated cells. Repertoire TCRs were annotated as SARS-CoV-2-specific by exact matching of V gene, CDR3 amino acid sequence and J gene to a known reactive TCR set. MIRA supplied the reference SARS-CoV-2 TCR set, which was filtered for enrichment in COVID-19-positive ImmuneCODE repertoires so that public or cross-reactive TCRs were removed. Using the MIRA antigens, annotated TCRs were further analysed by specific ORF or by position within an ORF. Breadth was defined as the number of annotated unique rearrangements divided by the total number of unique productive rearrangements, and depth was defined as the summed frequency of the annotated unique rearrangements. Two-sided Wilcoxon rank-sum tests were used to compare TCR breadth between groups. TCRdb took this table from immuneACCESS and kept in-frame rearrangements with V and J called. Such tables lack part of the clones; where checked against another copy, unresolved V genes explain under half of the gap, and the rest is unexplained. The DNA was the basis for D and trimming; V, J and clone size are from that table. This sample is represented by fewer than 600,000 clones; about 89% of them were singletons. The ten largest clones add up to 1.7% of the sample.

The sample's treatment or condition label, decoded: some 19 received Ad26.COV2.S at low or high dose, single or two shots; about 5 received placebo; per-sample allocation not given. For vaccine and placebo recipients, the sequenced repertoires came from samples collected on day 63 after the first injection. Cohort 1b enrolled 25 to 30 adults aged 18-55 years at a single site in Boston, USA, between 29 July and 7 August 2020. Ad26.COV2.S consisted of a replication-incompetent adenovirus type 26 vector by which a prefusion-stabilized SARS-CoV-2 spike protein from the original Wuhan strain was expressed. About this clone: No cognate antigen has been identified for it. It has no much larger one-base neighbor in the sample; base qualities were not kept.

The germline ends are 12 bases apart after V is trimmed by 1 base and J by 6 bases. The germline V gene gives CDR1 as SNHLY and CDR2 as FYNNEI. Reading from cysteine to phenylalanine, the CDR3 counts 14 amino acids. Solely the CDR3 DNA is kept, with 42 bases framed from the first base. The rearranged chain carries TRBV2 and TRBJ1-2; TRBD1 is possibly the D segment (5 matching bases). Specimen: peripheral blood, collected in a trial of Ad26.COV2.S vaccine versus placebo. The source is a person between 18 and 60 years old who received the Ad26.COV2.S COVID-19 vaccine or a placebo. The CDR3 amino acid sequence is: CASSEVVGVNGYTF. The nucleotide sequence reads as follows: TGTGCCAGCAGTGAAGTGGTAGGGGTGAATGGCTACACCTTC. This CDR3, with the reference TRBV2 and TRBJ1-2 proteins standing in past its ends, gives the full variable domain EPEVTQTPSHQVTQMGQEVILRCVPISNHLYFYWYRQILGQKVEFLVSFYNNEISEKSEIFDDQFSVERPDGSNFTLKIRSTKLEDSAMYFCASSEVVGVNGYTFGSGTRLTVV.